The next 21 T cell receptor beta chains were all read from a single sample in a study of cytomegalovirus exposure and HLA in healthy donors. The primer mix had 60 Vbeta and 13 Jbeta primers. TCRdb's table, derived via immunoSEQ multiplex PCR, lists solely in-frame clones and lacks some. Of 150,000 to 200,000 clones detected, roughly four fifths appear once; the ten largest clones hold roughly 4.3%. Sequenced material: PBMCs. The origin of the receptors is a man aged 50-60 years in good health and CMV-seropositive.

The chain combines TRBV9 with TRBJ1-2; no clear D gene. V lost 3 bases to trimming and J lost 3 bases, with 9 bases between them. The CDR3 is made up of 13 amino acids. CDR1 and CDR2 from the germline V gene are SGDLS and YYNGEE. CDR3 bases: TGTGCCAGCAGCGAGACGGGTTACTATGGCTACACCTTC. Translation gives CASSETGYYGYTF.

The CDR3, as DNA: TGTGCCAGCAGTTTCAGCCCCGGGACAACGAACACTGAAGCTTTCTTT. This gives the protein CASSFSPGTTNTEAFF. The V call is TRBV28, the J call TRBJ1-1, with D possibly being TRBD1 (6 bases). Trimming stripped 3 bases from V and 1 base from J, with 15 bases between. CDR3 length: 16 amino acids. Germline V CDR1 and CDR2: MDHEN, SYDVKM.

This chain's CDR3 is CASSLSISNEKLFF. In nucleotides, the CDR3 is TGTGCCAGCAGCTTATCTATTTCTAATGAAAAACTGTTTTTT. The chain joins TRBV7-9 to TRBJ1-4; no reliable D call. The germline V gene has CDR1 SEHNR and CDR2 FQNEAQ (reference sequence). Trimming shortened V by 2 bases and J by 3 bases, and 7 bases separated the two germline ends. The CDR3 has 14 residues.

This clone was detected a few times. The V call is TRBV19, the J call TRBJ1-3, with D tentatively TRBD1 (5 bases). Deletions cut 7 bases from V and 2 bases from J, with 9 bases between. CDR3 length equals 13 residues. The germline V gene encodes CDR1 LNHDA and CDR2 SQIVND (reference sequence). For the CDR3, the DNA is TGTGCCAGTAAAACAGGCGCTGGAAACACCATATATTTT. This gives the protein CASKTGAGNTIYF.

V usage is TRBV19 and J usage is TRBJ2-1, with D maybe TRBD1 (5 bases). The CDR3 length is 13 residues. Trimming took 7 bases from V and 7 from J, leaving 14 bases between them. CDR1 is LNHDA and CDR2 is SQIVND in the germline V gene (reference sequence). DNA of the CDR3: TGTGCCAGTATAGGGGAATCTGGGAATGAGCAGTTCTTC. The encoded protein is CASIGESGNEQFF.

Here the CDR3 reads CASSFTSSSETQYF. The CDR3 DNA reads as TGTGCCAGCAGCTTTACTAGTTCATCGGAGACCCAGTACTTC. The chain is built from TRBV5-6 and TRBJ2-5; the D gene is possibly TRBD2 (5 bases). CDR3 length: 14 amino acids. The V end was cut by 2 bases, the J end by 5 bases, with 13 bases between. CDR1 and CDR2 from the germline V gene are SGHDT and YYEEEE.

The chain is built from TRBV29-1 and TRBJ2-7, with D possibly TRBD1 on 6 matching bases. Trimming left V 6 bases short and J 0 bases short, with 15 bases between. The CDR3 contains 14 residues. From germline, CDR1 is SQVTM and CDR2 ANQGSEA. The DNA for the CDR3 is TGCAGCGTCTCATTTAGACAGGACTCCTACGAGCAGTACTTC. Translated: CSVSFRQDSYEQYF.

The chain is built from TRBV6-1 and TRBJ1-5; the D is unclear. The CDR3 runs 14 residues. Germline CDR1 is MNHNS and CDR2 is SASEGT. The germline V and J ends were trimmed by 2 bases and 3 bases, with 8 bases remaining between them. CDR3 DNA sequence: TGTGCCAGCAGTGAATTTGCTATCAATCAGCCCCAGCATTTT. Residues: CASSEFAINQPQHF.

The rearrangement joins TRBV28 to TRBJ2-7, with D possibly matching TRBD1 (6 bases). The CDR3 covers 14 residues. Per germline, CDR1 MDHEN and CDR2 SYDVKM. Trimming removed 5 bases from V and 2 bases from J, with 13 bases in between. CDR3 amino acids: CASSRGSPPYEQYF. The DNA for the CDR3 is TGTGCCAGCAGTAGGGGGAGCCCCCCCTACGAGCAGTACTTC.

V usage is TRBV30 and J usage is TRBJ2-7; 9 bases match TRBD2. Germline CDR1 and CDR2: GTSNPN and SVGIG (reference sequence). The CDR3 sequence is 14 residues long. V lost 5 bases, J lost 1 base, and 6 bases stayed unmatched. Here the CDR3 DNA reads TGTGCCTGGGAACGTAGCGGGAGATCCTACGAGCAGTACTTC. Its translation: CAWERSGRSYEQYF.

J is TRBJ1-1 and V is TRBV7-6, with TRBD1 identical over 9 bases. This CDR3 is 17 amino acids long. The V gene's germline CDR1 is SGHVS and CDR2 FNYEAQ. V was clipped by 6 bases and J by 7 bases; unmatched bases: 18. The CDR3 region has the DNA TGTGCCAGCAGTGACCACGGGCAGGACAGGGGACCTATTGAAGCTTTCTTT. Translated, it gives CASSDHGQDRGPIEAFF.

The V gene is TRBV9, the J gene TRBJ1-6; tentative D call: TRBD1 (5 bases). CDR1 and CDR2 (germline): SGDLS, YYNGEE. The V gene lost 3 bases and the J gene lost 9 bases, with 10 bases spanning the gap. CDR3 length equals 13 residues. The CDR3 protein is CASSAAGRSPLHF. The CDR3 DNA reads TGTGCCAGCAGCGCCGCAGGGCGTTCACCCCTCCACTTT.

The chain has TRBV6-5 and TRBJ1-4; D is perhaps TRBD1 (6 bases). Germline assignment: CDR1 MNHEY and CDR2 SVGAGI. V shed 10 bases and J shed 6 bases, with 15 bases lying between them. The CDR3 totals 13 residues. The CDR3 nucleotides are TGTGCCACCTCGACGGCAGGGGATGAAAAACTGTTTTTT. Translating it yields CATSTAGDEKLFF.

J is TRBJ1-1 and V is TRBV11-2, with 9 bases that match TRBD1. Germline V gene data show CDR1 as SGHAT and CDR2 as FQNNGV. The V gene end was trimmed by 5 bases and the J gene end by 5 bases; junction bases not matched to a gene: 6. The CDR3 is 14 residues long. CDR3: CASSRTGVFTEAFF. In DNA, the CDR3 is TGTGCCAGCAGCCGGACAGGGGTGTTTACTGAAGCTTTCTTT.

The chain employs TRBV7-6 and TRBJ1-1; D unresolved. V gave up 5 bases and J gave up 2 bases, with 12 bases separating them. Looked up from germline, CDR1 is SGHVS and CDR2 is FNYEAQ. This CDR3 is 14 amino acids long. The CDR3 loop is CASSPMGGNTEAFF. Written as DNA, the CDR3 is TGTGCCAGCAGCCCGATGGGAGGAAACACTGAAGCTTTCTTT.

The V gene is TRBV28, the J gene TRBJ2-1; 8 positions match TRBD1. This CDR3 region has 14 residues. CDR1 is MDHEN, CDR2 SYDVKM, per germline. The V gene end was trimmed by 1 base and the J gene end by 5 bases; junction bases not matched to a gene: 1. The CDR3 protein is CASSLSDRDNEQFF. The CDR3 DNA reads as TGTGCCAGCAGTTTATCGGACAGGGACAATGAGCAGTTCTTC.

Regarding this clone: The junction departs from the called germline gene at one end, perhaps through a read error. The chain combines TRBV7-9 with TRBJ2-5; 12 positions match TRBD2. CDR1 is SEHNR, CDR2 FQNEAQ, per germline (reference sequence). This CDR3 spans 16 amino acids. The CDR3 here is CSSSLGRLAGVETQYF. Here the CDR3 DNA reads TGTTCCAGCAGCTTAGGCCGACTAGCGGGAGTGGAGACCCAGTACTTC.

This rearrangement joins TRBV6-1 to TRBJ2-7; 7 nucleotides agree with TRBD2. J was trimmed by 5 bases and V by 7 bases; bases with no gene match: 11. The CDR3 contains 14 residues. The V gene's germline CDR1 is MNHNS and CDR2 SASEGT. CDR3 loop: CASTDMGGNNEQYF. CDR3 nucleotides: TGTGCCAGCACCGATATGGGAGGGAACAACGAGCAGTACTTC.

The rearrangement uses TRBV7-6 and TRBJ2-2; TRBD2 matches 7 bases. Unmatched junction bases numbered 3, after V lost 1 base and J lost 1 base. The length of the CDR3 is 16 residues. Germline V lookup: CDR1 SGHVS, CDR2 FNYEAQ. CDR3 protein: CASSLVAGVNTGELFF. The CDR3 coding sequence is TGTGCCAGCAGCTTAGTTGCGGGGGTGAACACCGGGGAGCTGTTTTTT.

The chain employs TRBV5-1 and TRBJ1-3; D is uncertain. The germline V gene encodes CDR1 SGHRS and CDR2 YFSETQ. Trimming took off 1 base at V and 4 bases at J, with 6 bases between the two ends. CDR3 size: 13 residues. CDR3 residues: CASSLPSGNTIYF. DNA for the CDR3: TGCGCCAGCAGCTTGCCGTCCGGAAACACCATATATTTT.

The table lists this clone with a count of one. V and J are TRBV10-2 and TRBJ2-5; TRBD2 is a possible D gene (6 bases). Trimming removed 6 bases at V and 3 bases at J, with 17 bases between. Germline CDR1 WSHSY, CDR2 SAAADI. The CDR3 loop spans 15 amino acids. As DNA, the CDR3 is TGCGCCAGCAGGCCCCTCGGGGGTCAGAAAGAGACCCAGTACTTC. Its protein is CASRPLGGQKETQYF.